The T cell receptor (beta chain) under discussion was sequenced for a study of blood T cells in healthy people across ages. General observations from the study: As age increased, TCR beta diversity per million T cells fell in a roughly linear fashion. The study regarded diversity estimates from one million T cells as underestimates.

Germline assignment: CDR1 SGHAT and CDR2 FQNNGV. CDR3 length: 13 amino acids. V was clipped by 4 bases and J by 5 bases, with 9 bases between them. A second about 7 to 12 cycle PCR used barcoded and J-beta primers. TCRdb re-called the 5' RACE reads through MiXCR, storing one row per CDR3 protein. The sample yields more than 800,000 distinct CDR3 sequences, 35% to 50% seen once. This clonotype appeared once. Its specificity is not known. No fewer than 7 million PBMCs went into each sample. Extracted total RNA amounted to at least 5 micrograms for each sample. The chain has TRBV11-2 and TRBJ2-1; D might be TRBD2 (6 bases). The origin of this receptor is a woman aged 55-75 years in good health. The sample consisted of blood. The CDR3 DNA reads TGTGCCAGCAGCTGGGACTTAGACAATGAGCAGTTCTTC. Translating gives CASSWDLDNEQFF.